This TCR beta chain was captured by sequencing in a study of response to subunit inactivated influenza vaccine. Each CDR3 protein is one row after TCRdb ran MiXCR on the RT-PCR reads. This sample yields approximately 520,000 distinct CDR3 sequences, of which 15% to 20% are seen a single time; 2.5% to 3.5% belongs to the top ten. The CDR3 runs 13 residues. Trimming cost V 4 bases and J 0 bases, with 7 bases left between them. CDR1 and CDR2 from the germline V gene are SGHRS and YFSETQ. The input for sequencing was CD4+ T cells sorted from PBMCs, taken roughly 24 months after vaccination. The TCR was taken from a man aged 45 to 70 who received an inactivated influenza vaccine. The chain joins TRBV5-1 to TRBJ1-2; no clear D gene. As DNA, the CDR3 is TGCGCCAGCAGCCGAGCAGCTAACTATGGCTACACCTTC. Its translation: CASSRAANYGYTF. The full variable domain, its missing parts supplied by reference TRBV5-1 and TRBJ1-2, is KAGVTQTPRYLIKTRGQQVTLSCSPISGHRSVSWYQQTPGQGLQFLFEYFSETQRNKGNFPGRFSGRQFSNSRSEMNVSTLELGDSALYLCASSRAANYGYTFGSGTRLTVV.